Presented here are 14 T cell receptor beta chains from one specimen sequenced in a study of blood T cell repertoires in COVID-19. Method: immunoSEQ multiplex PCR; TCRdb's copy keeps in-frame clones and lacks some. The data contain about 16,000 clones, 85% to 90% of them singletons. Sequenced sample: peripheral blood. Every receptor here comes from a man in his 60s with acute or convalescent COVID-19.

J is TRBJ2-3 and V is TRBV5-1; the D gene is possibly TRBD1 (6 bases). This CDR3 contains 15 residues. In germline, CDR1 is SGHRS, CDR2 YFSETQ. V gave up 0 bases and J gave up 2 bases, with 10 bases separating them. The CDR3 loop reads CASSLGQVSTDTQYF. CDR3 DNA sequence: TGCGCCAGCAGCTTGGGACAGGTATCCACAGATACGCAGTATTTT.

This clone was found once. The chain links TRBV12-3 or TRBV12-4 to TRBJ2-1, with a possible D match to TRBD1 (6 bases). Trimming removed 7 bases from V and 9 bases from J, with 16 bases in between. The CDR3 runs to 13 residues. The CDR3 region is CASIRGVRGEQFF. The CDR3 DNA reads TGTGCCAGCATCAGGGGAGTTAGGGGTGAGCAGTTCTTC.

The J gene is TRBJ2-5, the V gene TRBV20-1, with D hard to call. Germline V lookup: CDR1 DFQATT, CDR2 SNEGSKA (reference sequence). This CDR3 is 13 amino acids long. V was clipped by 3 bases and J by 6 bases, with 14 bases between them. Here the CDR3 reads CSASEAGTKTQYF. The DNA for the CDR3 is TGCAGTGCTAGTGAAGCAGGAACAAAGACCCAGTACTTC.

CDR3 sequence: CASGLDGGSRDGYTF. The CDR3 coding sequence is TGTGCTAGTGGTTTGGATGGGGGGAGTAGGGATGGCTACACCTTC. The chain employs TRBV12-5 and TRBJ1-2; D might be TRBD1 (5 bases). Germline CDR1 and CDR2: LGHNT and FRNRAP. CDR3 length: 15 amino acids. V gave up 1 base and J gave up 6 bases, with 15 bases separating them.

This clone showed up just once. The chain joins TRBV29-1 to TRBJ2-5; D might be TRBD1 (5 bases). CDR3 length: 12 amino acids. V lost 4 bases and J lost 2, with 8 bases in between. Germline V gives CDR1 SQVTM, CDR2 ANQGSEA. CDR3 nucleotides: TGCAGCGTTGGACAGAAACAAGAGACCCAGTACTTC. Translated: CSVGQKQETQYF.

This chain links TRBV24-1 with TRBJ2-1; 10 bases agree with TRBD1. This CDR3 has 18 amino acids. Losses at the gene ends were 4 bases for V and 7 bases for J; bases not matched to a gene: 15. Germline loops: CDR1 KGHDR, CDR2 SFDVKD. In DNA, the CDR3 is TGTGCCACCAGTGAACACCCGTACCGGGACAGGGGAATGAATGAGCAGTTCTTC. Translation gives CATSEHPYRDRGMNEQFF.

This CDR3 reads CASSTDKFRYEQYF. The CDR3 DNA sequence: TGTGCCAGCTCAACGGACAAATTTCGATACGAGCAGTACTTC. The V call is TRBV18, the J call TRBJ2-7, with D perhaps TRBD1 (5 bases). Looked up from germline, CDR1 is KGHSH and CDR2 is LQKENI. V dropped 5 bases and J dropped 4 bases, with 15 bases sitting between them. The CDR3 runs to 14 residues.

The V and J genes are TRBV25-1 and TRBJ2-7, with D possibly TRBD1 on 5 matching bases. The CDR3 runs 14 residues. Germline lookup yields CDR1 MGHDK and CDR2 SYGVNS. V was clipped by 5 bases and J by 5 bases, with 16 bases between them. The DNA for the CDR3 is TGTGCCAGCAGTAGGACAAATGGTACGCACGAGCAGTACTTC. Protein: CASSRTNGTHEQYF.

This clone has just one count. V and J are TRBV30 and TRBJ2-1; tentatively, D is TRBD2 (6 bases). The V and J ends lost 3 bases and 3 bases respectively, with 12 bases between them. Germline V gene sequence: CDR1 GTSNPN, CDR2 SVGIG (reference sequence). The CDR3 loop spans 14 amino acids. CDR3 coding DNA: TGTGCCTGGAGCGGAGGGAGGCACTACAATGAGCAGTTCTTC. Its protein is CAWSGGRHYNEQFF.

The chain links TRBV5-1 to TRBJ2-7; tentative D call: TRBD2 (6 bases). Germline V CDR1 and CDR2: SGHRS, YFSETQ. The length of the CDR3 is 14 residues. V lost 5 bases and J 0 bases, leaving 12 bases between the germline ends. The CDR3 loop is CASRGRTSSYEQYF. DNA of the CDR3: TGCGCCAGCAGGGGGAGGACAAGCTCCTACGAGCAGTACTTC.

The chain couples TRBV28 to TRBJ2-5, with TRBD2 matching 7 bases. Germline CDR1 is MDHEN and CDR2 is SYDVKM. The V and J ends lost 2 bases and 4 bases, in that order; junction bases with no gene match: 4. This CDR3 contains 14 residues. The CDR3 DNA reads as TGTGCCAGCAGTTTAGGGGGGAGGGTAGAGACCCAGTACTTC. Amino acid sequence: CASSLGGRVETQYF. Full variable domain (outside the CDR3, taken from reference TRBV28 and TRBJ2-5): DVKVTQSSRYLVKRTGEKVFLECVQDMDHENMFWYRQDPGLGLRLIYFSYDVKMKEKGDIPEGYSVSREKKERFSLILESASTNQTSMYLCASSLGGRVETQYFGPGTRLLVL.

The chain uses TRBV6-2 or TRBV6-3 and TRBJ2-7, with a possible D match to TRBD1 (6 bases). The CDR3 is made up of 14 amino acids. V lost 3 bases to trimming and J lost 5 bases, with 14 bases between them. CDR1 is MNHEY, CDR2 SVGEGT, per germline. The DNA of the CDR3 is TGTGCCAGCAGTTATCGGGACATTGTCGACGAGCAGTACTTC. Encoded protein: CASSYRDIVDEQYF.

This clone was detected only once. The V and J genes are TRBV16 and TRBJ2-1, with D perhaps matching TRBD2 (5 bases). Trimming removed 0 bases from V and 14 bases from J, with 11 bases in between. Germline V gene sequence: CDR1 KGHSY, CDR2 FQNENV. The CDR3 loop spans 12 amino acids. The CDR3 sequence: CASSQSLDYEFF. Written as DNA, the CDR3 is TGTGCCAGCAGCCAATCCCTAGACTATGAGTTCTTC.

This chain's CDR3 is CASSLNRDYEQYF. For the CDR3, the DNA is TGTGCCAGCAGCTTAAATAGAGACTACGAGCAGTACTTC. The V gene is TRBV11-3, the J gene TRBJ2-7; D remains unclear. The length of the CDR3 is 13 residues. Trimming removed 2 bases at V and 3 bases at J, with 8 bases between. Germline V gene data show CDR1 as SGHNT and CDR2 as YENEEA.